This T cell receptor (beta chain) was captured by sequencing in a study of T cells in localized non-small cell lung cancer. Study conclusions and caveats: The study detected a median around 61 of the top 100 tumor clones in adjacent lung. The study sequenced only one region of the tumor. As a result, intratumor heterogeneity could not be excluded and remains possible.

The method was immunoSEQ multiplex PCR; TCRdb's version includes in-frame clones alone and lacks a portion of them. The sample lists about 3,400 clones, roughly 27% occurring once. Germline trimming cut 6 bases from V and 7 bases from J; bases unmatched to any gene: 11. The CDR3 consists of 14 residues. Germline-derived CDR1 and CDR2 are MNHGY and SAAAGT. Worth noting for this clone: Its antigen is as yet unknown.

The clonotype was recovered from a female donor older than 55 with stage I lung adenocarcinoma. This sample comprised lung tumor tissue, obtained before any cancer treatment. The rearrangement joins TRBV6-8 to TRBJ1-2, with TRBD1 identical over 7 bases. CDR3 sequence (DNA): TGTGCCAGCAGCCAAGGGCCAGGGGGGGGTGGCTACACCTTC. It encodes CASSQGPGGGGYTF.